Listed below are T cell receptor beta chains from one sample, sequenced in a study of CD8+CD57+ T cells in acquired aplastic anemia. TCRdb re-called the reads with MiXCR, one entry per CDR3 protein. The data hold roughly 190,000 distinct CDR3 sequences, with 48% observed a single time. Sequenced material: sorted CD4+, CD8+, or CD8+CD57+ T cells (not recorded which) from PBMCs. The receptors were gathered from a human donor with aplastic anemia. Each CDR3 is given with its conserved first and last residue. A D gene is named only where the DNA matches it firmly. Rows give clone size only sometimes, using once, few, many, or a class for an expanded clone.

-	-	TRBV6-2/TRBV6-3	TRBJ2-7	CASSYSDGGAYEQYF	TGTGCCAGCAGTTACTCTGACGGTGGGGCCTACGAGCAGTACTTC
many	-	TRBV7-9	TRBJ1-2	CASSSGYYGYTF	TGTGCCAGCAGCTCGGGTTACTATGGCTACACCTTC
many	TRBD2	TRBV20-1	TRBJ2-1	CSARGLAGNNEQFF	TGCAGTGCTAGGGGACTAGCGGGGAACAATGAGCAGTTCTTC
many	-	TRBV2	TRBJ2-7	CASAQLAVEQYF	TGTGCCAGCGCCCAGTTGGCCGTCGAGCAGTACTTC
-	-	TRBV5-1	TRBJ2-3	CASSLDTPISTDTQYF	TGCGCCAGCAGCTTGGACACCCCGATCTCCACAGATACGCAGTATTTT
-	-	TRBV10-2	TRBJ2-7	CASSKGKVIGEQYF	TGCGCCAGCAGTAAGGGGAAAGTGATTGGCGAGCAGTACTTC
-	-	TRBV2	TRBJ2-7	CASRVTYEQYF	TGTGCCAGCAGGGTCACCTACGAGCAGTACTTC
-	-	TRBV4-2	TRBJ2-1	CASSPGTVSYNEQFF	TGTGCCAGCAGCCCCGGGACGGTCTCCTACAATGAGCAGTTCTTC
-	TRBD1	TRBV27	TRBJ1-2	CASSVSRTGTNYGYTF	TGTGCCAGCAGTGTATCTCGGACAGGGACGAACTATGGCTACACCTTC
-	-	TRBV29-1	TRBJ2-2	CSHRVRVGELFF	TGCAGTCACAGGGTTAGAGTCGGGGAGCTGTTTTTT
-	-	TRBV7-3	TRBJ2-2	CASSLDATGELFF	TGTGCCAGCAGCTTAGATGCGACCGGGGAGCTGTTTTTT
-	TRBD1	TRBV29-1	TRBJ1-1	CSVAGQGRTEAFF	TGCAGCGTTGCGGGACAGGGGAGGACTGAAGCTTTCTTT
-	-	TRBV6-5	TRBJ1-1	CASSYSKAGHAEAFF	TGTGCCAGCAGTTACTCGAAGGCAGGGCATGCTGAAGCTTTCTTT